The next 21 T cell receptor beta chains were all read from a single sample in a study of OX40 agonist ivuxolimab in advanced cancers. The library was built by means of the immunoSEQ multiplex PCR assay. TCRdb took over this immuneACCESS table, retaining in-frame rearrangements with V and J assigned. Such tables are incomplete; in checked studies, under half of the missing clones stem from an unresolved V gene, and the remainder is unexplained. The sample table records more than 45,000 clones; approximately 91% of these occur just once. Around 19% of the sample comes from the top ten. This sample comprised CD4+ or CD8+ T cells sorted from blood, obtained in a trial of the OX40 agonist ivuxolimab. The receptors originated from an adult with an advanced solid tumor such as melanoma, head and neck, liver or kidney cancer.

The V and J genes are TRBV6-4 and TRBJ2-7, with D perhaps matching TRBD1 or TRBD2 (5 bases each). The CDR3 totals 14 residues. Trimming took 3 bases from V and 2 from J, leaving 11 bases between them. Looked up from germline, CDR1 is MRHNA and CDR2 is SNTAGT. CDR3 residues: CASSEWDGPYEQYF. Here the CDR3 DNA reads TGTGCCAGCAGTGAGTGGGACGGGCCCTACGAGCAGTACTTC.

The V gene is TRBV29-1, the J gene TRBJ1-4; D unresolved. The CDR3 totals 12 residues. V was clipped by 4 bases and J by 5 bases, with 8 bases between them. Germline V gene data show CDR1 as SQVTM and CDR2 as ANQGSEA. The CDR3 sequence is CSVVSGNEKLFF. The CDR3 coding sequence is TGCAGCGTTGTATCCGGGAATGAAAAACTGTTTTTT.

V usage is TRBV6-5 and J usage is TRBJ2-7; 7 bases agree with TRBD2. V lost 11 bases and J lost 4; bases outside the gene matches: 14. CDR1 and CDR2 from the germline V gene are MNHEY and SVGAGI. The CDR3 extends over 14 amino acids. The CDR3 here is CARGGTPPDYEQYF. The CDR3 DNA sequence: TGTGCCCGGGGAGGGACCCCGCCAGATTACGAGCAGTACTTC.

This clone has just a few counts. The rearrangement joins TRBV7-9 to TRBJ1-6; the match to TRBD1 covers 9 bases. CDR1 and CDR2 from the germline V gene are SEHNR and FQNEAQ (reference sequence). Trimming took 4 bases from V and 8 from J; bases not matched to a gene: 6. This CDR3 region has 15 residues. CDR3 DNA sequence: TGTGCCAGCAGCTCACCGACAGGGGGTTATTCACCCCTCCACTTT. This encodes CASSSPTGGYSPLHF.

The chain couples TRBV5-1 to TRBJ2-1; 10 nucleotides agree with TRBD2. After removal of 4 bases from V and 7 bases from J, the junction contained 14 bases not matched to a gene. CDR1 is SGHRS and CDR2 is YFSETQ in the germline V gene. This CDR3 has 17 residues. CDR3 sequence: CASSMVTSGVGRNEQFF. CDR3 DNA sequence: TGCGCCAGCAGCATGGTCACTAGCGGGGTGGGTAGGAATGAGCAGTTCTTC.

This rearrangement joins TRBV7-8 to TRBJ2-1; D gene unclear. CDR1 and CDR2 from the germline V gene are SGHVS and FQNEAQ. The CDR3 is 15 residues long. Trimming shortened V by 1 base and J by 9 bases, and 16 bases separated the two germline ends. The CDR3 nucleotides are TGTGCCAGCAGCTTAGTCGTGGCTAGTGATAGTGAGCAGTTCTTC. It codes for CASSLVVASDSEQFF.

The chain employs TRBV10-3 and TRBJ2-7, with TRBD2 identical over 8 bases. This CDR3 contains 14 residues. Germline V gene sequence: CDR1 ENHRY, CDR2 SYGVKD. V dropped 11 bases and J dropped 2; count of bases not matched to a gene: 11. The CDR3 loop is CAAHGGAYPYEQYF. CDR3 coding DNA: TGTGCCGCTCACGGGGGGGCTTACCCCTACGAGCAGTACTTC.

The chain joins TRBV6-1 to TRBJ2-5; maybe TRBD1 (6 bases). The length of the CDR3 is 14 residues. Germline loops: CDR1 MNHNS, CDR2 SASEGT. V shed 3 bases and J shed 6 bases, with 14 bases lying between them. CDR3 residues: CASSEWGRGKTQYF. For the CDR3, the DNA is TGTGCCAGCAGTGAGTGGGGCAGGGGAAAGACCCAGTACTTC.

This chain links TRBV28 with TRBJ2-5; 12 bases agree with TRBD2. The germline gives CDR1 MDHEN, CDR2 SYDVKM. V lost 2 bases to trimming and J lost 2 bases; unmatched junction nucleotides: 3. The CDR3 has 16 amino acids. CDR3 in amino acids: CASSLKLAGGQETQYF. CDR3 coding DNA: TGTGCCAGCAGTTTAAAACTAGCGGGAGGACAAGAGACCCAGTACTTC.

The V gene is TRBV7-9, the J gene TRBJ1-6; D remains ambiguous. Germline loops: CDR1 SEHNR, CDR2 FQNEAQ (reference sequence). V was cut by 7 bases and J by 5 bases, with 15 bases left in between. CDR3 length: 15 amino acids. The CDR3 loop reads CASTFWEEDNSPLHF. As DNA, the CDR3 is TGTGCCAGCACCTTCTGGGAAGAAGATAATTCACCCCTCCACTTT.

The chain joins TRBV9 to TRBJ2-1; no firm D call. There are 15 residues in the CDR3. V lost 4 bases and J 2 bases, leaving 13 bases between the germline ends. Per the germline V gene, CDR1 is SGDLS and CDR2 is YYNGEE. Written as DNA, the CDR3 is TGTGCCAGCAGCCCCTTCAGAATGGCCTACAATGAGCAGTTCTTC. Its translation is CASSPFRMAYNEQFF. Full variable domain (remainder filled in from reference TRBV9 and TRBJ2-1): DSGVTQTPKHLITATGQRVTLRCSPRSGDLSVYWYQQSLDQGLQFLIQYYNGEERAKGNILERFSAQQFPDLHSELNLSSLELGDSALYFCASSPFRMAYNEQFFGPGTRLTVL.

V is TRBV6-5 and J is TRBJ1-5; 7 nucleotides line up with TRBD1. Germline CDR1 and CDR2: MNHEY and SVGAGI. The CDR3 length is 15 residues. Unmatched junction bases numbered 2, after V lost 2 bases and J lost 1 base. CDR3 nucleotide sequence: TGTGCCAGCAGTTACACAGGGGAGAGCAATCAGCCCCAGCATTTT. It specifies CASSYTGESNQPQHF.

The V gene is TRBV2, the J gene TRBJ2-5; no definite D call. Germline loops: CDR1 SNHLY, CDR2 FYNNEI. This CDR3 comprises 11 residues. Trimming pared 6 bases from V and 5 bases from J, leaving 7 bases between. The CDR3 loop is CASRGPETQYF. CDR3 coding DNA: TGTGCCAGCAGAGGACCGGAGACCCAGTACTTC.

This chain joins TRBV28 and TRBJ2-2, with 9 bases matching TRBD2. Trimming at V came to 0 bases and at J to 6 bases, leaving 11 bases not matched to a gene. The CDR3 consists of 18 residues. The germline V gene encodes CDR1 MDHEN and CDR2 SYDVKM. This CDR3 is CASSLWFLRGGKAGELFF. CDR3 sequence (DNA): TGTGCCAGCAGTTTATGGTTCTTGCGGGGGGGCAAGGCCGGGGAGCTGTTTTTT.

This clone was recorded a few times. V usage is TRBV10-1 and J usage is TRBJ1-3; D remains unclear. This CDR3 has 15 residues. Germline values: CDR1 WNHNN, CDR2 SYGVQD (reference sequence). Trimming pared 6 bases from V and 2 bases from J, leaving 14 bases between. CDR3 DNA sequence: TGCGCCAGCAGCCCATTTGGGTACACTGGAAACACCATATATTTT. Residues: CASSPFGYTGNTIYF.

The chain links TRBV9 to TRBJ1-2; TRBD1 matches 9 bases. The V and J ends lost 2 bases and 6 bases, in that order; junction bases with no gene match: 11. The CDR3 has 16 amino acids. Germline CDR1 SGDLS, CDR2 YYNGEE. The CDR3 protein is CASSVSNRGRQDGYTF. The CDR3 DNA sequence: TGTGCCAGCAGCGTTTCAAACAGGGGGCGGCAGGATGGCTACACCTTC.

This rearrangement joins TRBV29-1 to TRBJ2-5; maybe TRBD2 (5 bases). The CDR3 length is 13 residues. Deletions cut 7 bases from V and 3 bases from J, with 15 bases between. Per germline, CDR1 SQVTM and CDR2 ANQGSEA. CDR3 loop: CSALGHWKETQYF. In nucleotides, the CDR3 is TGCAGCGCACTAGGGCACTGGAAAGAGACCCAGTACTTC.

The sample holds one count of this clone. The V call is TRBV4-2, the J call TRBJ2-3; D call uncertain. Germline V CDR1 and CDR2: LGHNA, YNFKEQ. The CDR3 is made up of 14 amino acids. Deletions cut 0 bases from V and 3 bases from J, with 7 bases between. CDR3 in DNA: TGTGCCAGCAGCCAAGAGACCGGTACAGATACGCAGTATTTT. It translates to CASSQETGTDTQYF.

This sequence joins TRBV5-1 and TRBJ2-3; TRBD1 agrees at 9 bases. From germline, CDR1 is SGHRS and CDR2 YFSETQ. Trimming removed 2 bases from V and 3 bases from J; junction bases left unmatched: 4. The CDR3 contains 15 residues. The CDR3 DNA reads TGCGCCAGCAGCTTTGGACAGGGGTATACAGATACGCAGTATTTT. Its translation: CASSFGQGYTDTQYF.

The CDR3 protein is CASSPGLAGPNYNEQFF. The CDR3, as DNA: TGTGCCAGCAGTCCAGGACTAGCGGGACCTAACTACAATGAGCAGTTCTTC. The rearrangement uses TRBV5-4 and TRBJ2-1, with 12 bases matching TRBD2. Germline assignment: CDR1 SGHNT and CDR2 YYREEE (reference sequence). This CDR3 has 17 residues. Trimming removed 5 bases from V and 3 bases from J; junction bases left unmatched: 9. The variable domain in full, with the rest retrieved from reference TRBV5-4 and TRBJ2-1, is ETGVTQSPTHLIKTRGQQVTLRCSSQSGHNTVSWYQQALGQGPQFIFQYYREEENGRGNFPPRFSGLQFPNYSSELNVNALELDDSALYLCASSPGLAGPNYNEQFFGPGTRLTVL.

This chain connects TRBV7-2 to TRBJ2-7; the D call may be TRBD1 or TRBD2 (5 bases each). Germline V lookup: CDR1 SGHTA, CDR2 FQGNSA. V lost 5 bases to trimming and J lost 3 bases, with 11 bases between them. The CDR3 has 13 residues. The CDR3, as DNA: TGTGCCAGCAGCGGGACCGCCGTCTACGAGCAGTACTTC. Protein product: CASSGTAVYEQYF.